This is a list of T cell receptor beta chains from one sample in a study of T-cell reconstitution after alpha-beta-depleted transplantation in children. TCRdb used MiXCR to reprocess the PCR reads, holding one entry per CDR3 protein. The table has fewer than 250,000 distinct CDR3 sequences, less than 9% seen once. The sequences come from PBMCs, mostly from graft donor cells, collected 180 days after TCRalphabeta/CD19-depleted stem cell transplant. These receptors were collected from a male patient younger than 18 who had a stem cell transplant for acute lymphoblastic leukemia, so the T cells may come from the graft donor. CDR3s leave out the opening cysteine and the closing phenylalanine or tryptophan. Each record gives: V gene, J gene, CDR3 protein.

v_call: TRBV3-1
j_call: TRBJ2-7
cdr3_aa: ASSQTTAYEQY

v_call: TRBV19
j_call: TRBJ2-1
cdr3_aa: ASTTLMGEQF

v_call: TRBV11-2
j_call: TRBJ2-3
cdr3_aa: ASTLRLAGPDTQY

v_call: TRBV15
j_call: TRBJ2-7
cdr3_aa: ATSTGTDYYEQY

v_call: TRBV29-1
j_call: TRBJ1-1
cdr3_aa: SVAQMNTEAF

v_call: TRBV9
j_call: TRBJ1-1
cdr3_aa: ASSPDRIEAF

v_call: TRBV27
j_call: TRBJ2-5
cdr3_aa: ASSRALAGLFQETQY

v_call: TRBV5-4
j_call: TRBJ1-5
cdr3_aa: ASSPGANQPQH

v_call: TRBV7-6
j_call: TRBJ1-3
cdr3_aa: ASSLDWNTIY

v_call: TRBV5-1
j_call: TRBJ1-1
cdr3_aa: ASSLGATRMNTEAF

v_call: TRBV6-5
j_call: TRBJ1-1
cdr3_aa: ASSYEGGDTEAF

v_call: TRBV19
j_call: TRBJ2-1
cdr3_aa: ASRETSGYNEQF

v_call: TRBV5-4
j_call: TRBJ2-3
cdr3_aa: ASSGGLAGHRRTDTQY

v_call: TRBV4-3
j_call: TRBJ1-2
cdr3_aa: ASSQDGGQSYGYT

v_call: TRBV2
j_call: TRBJ2-1
cdr3_aa: ASHEDFSSYNEQF